The T cell receptor beta chain under discussion was sequenced for a study of identical twins. TCRdb reprocessed the 5' RACE reads with MiXCR, giving one entry per CDR3 protein. The table shows roughly 770,000 distinct CDR3 sequences, with 15% to 20% occurring only once. V was pared by 4 bases and J by 6 bases, with 9 bases of the junction left unmatched. CDR3 size: 14 residues. Germline values: CDR1 SGHRS, CDR2 YFSETQ. This same sample was also taken into another study, of T cells expressing NK-cell markers. That study adds: Sorting was restricted to alpha-beta TCR T cells by an anti-gamma-delta TCR antibody in several experiments.

The chain combines TRBV5-1 with TRBJ2-7, with TRBD1 matching 8 bases. The receptor's source is a woman aged 18-29 years in good health. The sample was PBMCs. This CDR3 is CASSLGTGGAEQYF. As DNA, the CDR3 is TGCGCCAGCAGCCTCGGGACAGGAGGCGCCGAGCAGTACTTC.